The clone carrying this T cell receptor beta chain occurred many times. The V gene's germline CDR1 is MNHNY and CDR2 SVGAGI (reference sequence). V was pared by 0 bases and J by 0 bases, with 17 bases between. The CDR3 covers 18 residues. The record originates from a study of T-cell reconstitution after alpha-beta-depleted transplantation in children. Preparing the TCRbeta library involved the use of unique molecular identifiers. TCRdb re-called the PCR reads through MiXCR, storing one row per CDR3 protein. The data hold about 460,000 distinct CDR3 sequences, with about an eighth observed a single time.

The source is a human donor who donated a stem cell graft to a child with combined immunodeficiency. V usage is TRBV6-6 and J usage is TRBJ1-1; perhaps TRBD1 as D (5 bases). The specimen was PBMCs from the stem cell graft donor, collected from the stem cell graft. The CDR3 protein is CASSYSRPGFIVNTEAFF. In DNA form, the CDR3 reads TGTGCCAGCAGTTACTCCCGCCCAGGGTTTATCGTGAACACTGAAGCTTTCTTT.